These T cell receptor beta chains were read from a single sample in a study of tumour-infiltrating T cells in Burkitt lymphoma. Method: immunoSEQ multiplex PCR; TCRdb's copy keeps in-frame clones and lacks some. The sample lists more than 8,500 clones, around two thirds occurring once. Specimen: tumor tissue. These receptors originate from a human donor with diffuse large B-cell lymphoma. Each CDR3 is given with its conserved first and last residue. A D gene is named only where the DNA matches it firmly. Size is omitted from some rows. Given values are once, few, many or a class for expanded clones.

.	TRBV19	.	TRBJ1-2	TGTGCCAGTAGTCGGACAGCCGAGACGGCATATGGCTACACCTTC	CASSRTAETAYGYTF
TRBD2	TRBV28	few	TRBJ2-3	TGTGCCAGCACCCGGGGGGGGAATTGGGATACGCAGTATTTT	CASTRGGNWDTQYF
.	TRBV5-1	.	TRBJ2-1	TGCGCCAGCAGCTTGGGGAGCTCCTACAATGAGCAGTTCTTC	CASSLGSSYNEQFF
.	TRBV7-8	.	TRBJ1-1	TGTGCCAGCAGCTTAGGAAGCAACACTGAAGCTTTCTTT	CASSLGSNTEAFF
.	TRBV7-9	.	TRBJ1-2	TGTGCCAGCAGCCCGGGACACGGACCGTTCTATGGCTACACCTTC	CASSPGHGPFYGYTF
.	TRBV6-1	.	TRBJ1-1	TGTGCCAGCCGAGGGGAGAGGAGTACTGAAGCTTTCTTT	CASRGERSTEAFF
TRBD1	TRBV5-6	.	TRBJ1-1	TGTGCCAGCACCCAGGGGGCCGGGACTGAAGCTTTCTTT	CASTQGAGTEAFF
TRBD2	TRBV29-1	.	TRBJ2-1	TGCAGCGTTGCTAGCGGGGGGGGCCGATATGAGCAGTTCTTC	CSVASGGGRYEQFF
TRBD1	TRBV29-1	once	TRBJ1-1	TGCAGCGGCTTCAGGGGGCCCAACACTGAAGCTTTCTTT	CSGFRGPNTEAFF
TRBD1	TRBV25-1	once	TRBJ1-6	TGTGCCAGCAGTGTGTACGGGACAGGGTATTCACCCCTCCACTTT	CASSVYGTGYSPLHF
.	TRBV19	.	TRBJ2-7	TGTGCCAGTAGTATCAGGACAGCGAGCTCCTACGAGCAGTACTTC	CASSIRTASSYEQYF
.	TRBV7-2	.	TRBJ1-1	TGTGCCAGCAGTGGGCGGGCGCCGATGATGCCTGCAGCTTTCTTT	CASSGRAPMMPAAFF
.	TRBV6-5	.	TRBJ2-5	TGTGCCAGCAGTTACGGGGGGTCGGAGACCCAGTACTTC	CASSYGGSETQYF
TRBD1	TRBV10-3	once	TRBJ2-7	TGTGCCATCAGGGGGCCGGGACAGGGCTACGAGCAGTACTTC	CAIRGPGQGYEQYF
.	TRBV7-9	few	TRBJ1-1	TGTGCCAGCAGCTTAGACTATAGAGCTTTCTTT	CASSLDYRAFF
.	TRBV5-1	.	TRBJ1-5	TGCGCCAGTAAAAAAGAGCCCCGCGGCGATCAGCCCCAGCATTTT	CASKKEPRGDQPQHF
TRBD1	TRBV6-1	.	TRBJ2-7	TGTGCCAGCAGTGAACAACTAGGGGGACAGATCGGCGAGCAGTACTTC	CASSEQLGGQIGEQYF
.	TRBV11-3	.	TRBJ2-1	TGTGCCAGCAGCTTAGGGGGCCGAGGGGATGAGCAGTTCTTC	CASSLGGRGDEQFF
.	TRBV7-9	.	TRBJ1-1	TGTGCCAGCAGCTTAAGGTGGCTACAGGGTAACACTGAAGCTTTCTTT	CASSLRWLQGNTEAFF
.	TRBV4-1	few	TRBJ1-1	TGCGCCAGCAGCCATTCACATGCGGGAGCCCGGACTGAAGCTTTCTTT	CASSHSHAGARTEAFF
.	TRBV14	once	TRBJ2-7	TGTGCCAGCAGCCCAGGCGGTGCCCCGCTCGAGCAGTACTTC	CASSPGGAPLEQYF
TRBD1	TRBV5-6	medium-sized	TRBJ1-2	TGTGCCAGCAGCGCCTGGGACAGAGGGGTGGTAGGCTACACCTTC	CASSAWDRGVVGYTF
.	TRBV7-9	.	TRBJ2-3	TGTGCCAGCAGCCTACAGGGCTTGTCAGATACGCAGTATTTT	CASSLQGLSDTQYF
.	TRBV7-2	.	TRBJ2-5	TGTGCCAGCAGCTTAGACCAGACCGCAGGGACCCAGTACTTC	CASSLDQTAGTQYF
.	TRBV30	.	TRBJ1-2	TGTGCCTGGAGTGTCGGTGGCTATGGCTACACCTTC	CAWSVGGYGYTF
.	TRBV19	.	TRBJ1-2	TGTGCCAGTAGTCCGGGGGCAGGGTACGGCTACACCTTC	CASSPGAGYGYTF
.	TRBV18	.	TRBJ2-5	TGTGCCAGCTCACCTTCACGTCCCAGGGAGACCCAGTACTTC	CASSPSRPRETQYF
.	TRBV27	.	TRBJ2-7	TGTGCCAGCAGTACCGGGGGCAACGCCGAGCAGTACTTC	CASSTGGNAEQYF
.	TRBV10-3	.	TRBJ1-2	TGTGCCATCAGACAAACAGGGTCCTATGGCTACACCTTC	CAIRQTGSYGYTF
TRBD1	TRBV19	.	TRBJ2-5	TGTGCCAGTAGTACAAGGGGGCGGGAGACCCAGTACTTC	CASSTRGRETQYF
.	TRBV5-4	.	TRBJ1-1	TGTGCCAGCAGCAGTGGGGTGGTGAACACTGAAGCTTTCTTT	CASSSGVVNTEAFF
.	TRBV7-8	.	TRBJ1-5	TGTGCCAGCAGCTTCCTCCCCACGGGAGGGAAAGGCAATCAGCCCCAGCATTTT	CASSFLPTGGKGNQPQHF
TRBD1	TRBV6-5	.	TRBJ1-2	TGTGCCAGCAGTTCCAGGGGGCGGACACCCTTCTATGGCTACACCTTC	CASSSRGRTPFYGYTF
.	TRBV4-1	few	TRBJ1-6	TGCGCCAGCAGCCCCCGGTTCTCCCCGGACTCACCCCTCCACTTT	CASSPRFSPDSPLHF
.	TRBV2	.	TRBJ1-1	TGTGCCAGCAGCCGAGAAAATGCGGGAGCCGAAGCTTTCTTT	CASSRENAGAEAFF
TRBD2	TRBV7-2	.	TRBJ2-1	TGTACCAGCAGCTATGGTCCGGGGTCAGCGGGGGGCGGGTTTGATGAGCAGTTCTTC	CTSSYGPGSAGGGFDEQFF
TRBD1	TRBV18	few	TRBJ2-1	TGTGCCAGCTCACCCTCGACAGGGGGATACAATGAGCAGTTCTTC	CASSPSTGGYNEQFF
.	TRBV7-9	.	TRBJ1-1	TGTGCCAGCAGCTTAGCTAGGAGGAACACTGAAGCTTTCTTT	CASSLARRNTEAFF
.	TRBV18	.	TRBJ1-2	TGTGCCAGCTCACCGGGACACGGAGATGGCTACACCTTC	CASSPGHGDGYTF
.	TRBV5-5	few	TRBJ2-2	TGTGCCAGCAGCTTGGCGATAAGCAGGGGTTACACCGGGGAGCTGTTTTTT	CASSLAISRGYTGELFF
.	TRBV15	.	TRBJ1-3	TGTGCCACCAGCAGATCCATGGAGGTCTCTGGAAACACCATATATTTT	CATSRSMEVSGNTIYF
.	TRBV7-9	.	TRBJ1-1	TGTGCCAGCAGCCCTTTCGTGGTACGGAACGACCTGAACACTGAAGCTTTCTTT	CASSPFVVRNDLNTEAFF
TRBD1	TRBV7-9	once	TRBJ1-4	TGTGCCAGCAGCGATTGGACAGGAAGGGAAAAACTGTTTTTT	CASSDWTGREKLFF
.	TRBV6-6	.	TRBJ2-1	TGTGCCAGCAGCCCCGACGGGCTAGCGTTGAATGAGCAGTTCTTC	CASSPDGLALNEQFF
.	TRBV4-1	.	TRBJ2-7	TGCGCCAGCAGCCCCCGGGACATAGCCTACGAGCAGTACTTC	CASSPRDIAYEQYF
.	TRBV29-1	.	TRBJ2-3	TGCAGCTTTAGCCAGGGGAGGACAGATACGCAGTATTTT	CSFSQGRTDTQYF